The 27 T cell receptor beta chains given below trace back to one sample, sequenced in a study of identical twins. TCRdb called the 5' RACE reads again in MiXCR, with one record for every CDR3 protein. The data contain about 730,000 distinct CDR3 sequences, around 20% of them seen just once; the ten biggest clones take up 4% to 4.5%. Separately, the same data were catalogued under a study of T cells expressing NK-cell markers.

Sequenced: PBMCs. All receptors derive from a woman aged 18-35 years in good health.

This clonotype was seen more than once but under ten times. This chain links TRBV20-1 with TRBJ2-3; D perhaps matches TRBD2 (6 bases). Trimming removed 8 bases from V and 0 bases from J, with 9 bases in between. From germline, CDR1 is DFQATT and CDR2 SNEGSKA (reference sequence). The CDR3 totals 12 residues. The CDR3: CSPRGSTDTQYF. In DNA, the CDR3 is TGCAGTCCGCGGGGAAGCACAGATACGCAGTATTTT.

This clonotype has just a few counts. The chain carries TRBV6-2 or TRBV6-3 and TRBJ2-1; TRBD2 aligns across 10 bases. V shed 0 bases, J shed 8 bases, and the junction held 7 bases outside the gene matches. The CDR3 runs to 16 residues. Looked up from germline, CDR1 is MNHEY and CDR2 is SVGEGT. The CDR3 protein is CASSYSQLAGADEQFF. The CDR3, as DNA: TGTGCCAGCAGTTACTCCCAGCTAGCGGGAGCCGATGAGCAGTTCTTC.

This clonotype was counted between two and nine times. The CDR3 DNA reads as TGTGCCAGCAGCCTCCGGGGGCTCAATGAGCAGTTCTTC. This codes for CASSLRGLNEQFF. The chain couples TRBV27 to TRBJ2-1, with D tentatively TRBD1 or TRBD2 (6 bases each). Germline CDR1 reads MNHEY; CDR2 reads SMNVEV (reference sequence). With 6 bases removed from V and 6 bases from J, the gap between germline ends came to 12 bases. CDR3 size: 13 residues.

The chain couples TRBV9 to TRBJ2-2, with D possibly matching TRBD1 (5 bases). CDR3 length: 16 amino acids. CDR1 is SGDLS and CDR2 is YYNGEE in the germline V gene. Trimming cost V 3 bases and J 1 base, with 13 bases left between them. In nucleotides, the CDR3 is TGTGCCAGCAGCGCCGGACCCAGGGTGAACACCGGGGAGCTGTTTTTT. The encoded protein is CASSAGPRVNTGELFF.

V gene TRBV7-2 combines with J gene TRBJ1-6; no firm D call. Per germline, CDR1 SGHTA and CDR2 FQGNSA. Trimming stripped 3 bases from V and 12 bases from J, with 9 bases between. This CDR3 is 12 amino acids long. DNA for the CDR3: TGTGCCAGCAGCTTGTTTGAGCGACCCCTCCACTTT. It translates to CASSLFERPLHF. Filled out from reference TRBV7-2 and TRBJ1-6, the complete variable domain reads GAGVSQSPSNKVTEKGKDVELRCDPISGHTALYWYRQSLGQGLEFLIYFQGNSAPDKSGLPSDRFSAERTGGSVSTLTIQRTQQEDSAVYLCASSLFERPLHFGNGTRLTVT.

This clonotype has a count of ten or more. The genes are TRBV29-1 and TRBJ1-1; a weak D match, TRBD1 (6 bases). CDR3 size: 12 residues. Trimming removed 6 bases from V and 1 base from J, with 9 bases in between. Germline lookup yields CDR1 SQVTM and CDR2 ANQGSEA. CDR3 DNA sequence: TGCAGCGTATTGGACAGGAACACTGAAGCTTTCTTT. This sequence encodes CSVLDRNTEAFF. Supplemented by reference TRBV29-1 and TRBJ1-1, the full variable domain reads SAVISQKPSRDICQRGTSLTIQCQVDSQVTMMFWYRQQPGQSLTLIATANQGSEATYESGFVIDKFPISRPNLTFSTLTVSNMSPEDSSIYLCSVLDRNTEAFFGQGTRLTVV.

CDR3 DNA: TGTGCCAGCAGTGACTCGAGTTTCGGGAACAATGAGCAGTTCTTC. As protein: CASSDSSFGNNEQFF. This rearrangement joins TRBV6-4 to TRBJ2-1; D may be TRBD2 (5 bases). The length of the CDR3 is 15 residues. V dropped 0 bases and J dropped 5 bases, with 11 bases sitting between them. CDR1 MRHNA and CDR2 SNTAGT come from the germline V gene.

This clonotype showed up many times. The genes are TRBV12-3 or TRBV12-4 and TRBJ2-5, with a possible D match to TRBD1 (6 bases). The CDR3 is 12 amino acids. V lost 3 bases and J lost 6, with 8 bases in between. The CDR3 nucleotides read TGTGCCAGCAGTTTGGACAGACAGACCCAGTACTTC. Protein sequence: CASSLDRQTQYF.

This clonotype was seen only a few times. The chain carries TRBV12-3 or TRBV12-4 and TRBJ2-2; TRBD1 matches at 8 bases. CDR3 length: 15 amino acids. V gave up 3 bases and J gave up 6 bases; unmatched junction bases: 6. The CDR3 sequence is CASSLQGAGAGELFF. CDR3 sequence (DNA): TGTGCCAGCAGTTTGCAGGGGGCAGGAGCCGGGGAGCTGTTTTTT.

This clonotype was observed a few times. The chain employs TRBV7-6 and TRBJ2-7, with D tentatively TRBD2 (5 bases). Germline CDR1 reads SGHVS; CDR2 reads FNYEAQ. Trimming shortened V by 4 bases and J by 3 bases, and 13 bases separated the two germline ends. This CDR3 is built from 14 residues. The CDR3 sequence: CASSSRGSGYEQYF. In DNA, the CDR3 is TGTGCCAGCAGCTCCCGAGGGAGCGGCTACGAGCAGTACTTC.

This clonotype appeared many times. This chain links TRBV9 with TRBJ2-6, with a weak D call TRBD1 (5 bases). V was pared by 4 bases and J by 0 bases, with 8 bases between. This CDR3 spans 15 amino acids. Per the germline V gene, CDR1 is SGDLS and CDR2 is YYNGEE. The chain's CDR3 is CASSLDISGANVLTF. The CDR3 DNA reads TGTGCCAGCAGCTTGGACATCTCTGGGGCCAACGTCCTGACTTTC.

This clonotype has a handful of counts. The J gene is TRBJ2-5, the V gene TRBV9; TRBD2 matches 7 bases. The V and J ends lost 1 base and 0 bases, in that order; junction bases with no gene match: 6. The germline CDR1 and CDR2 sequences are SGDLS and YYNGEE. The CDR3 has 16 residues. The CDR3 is CASSVSGGRDQETQYF. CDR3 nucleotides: TGTGCCAGCAGCGTAAGTGGCGGGAGAGACCAAGAGACCCAGTACTTC.

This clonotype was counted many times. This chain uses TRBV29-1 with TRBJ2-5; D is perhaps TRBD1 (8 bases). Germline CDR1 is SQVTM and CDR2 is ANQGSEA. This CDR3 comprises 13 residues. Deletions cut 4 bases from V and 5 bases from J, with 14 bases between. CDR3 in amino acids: CSVGDRGGETQYF. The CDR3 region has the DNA TGCAGCGTTGGCGACAGGGGAGGGGAGACCCAGTACTTC.

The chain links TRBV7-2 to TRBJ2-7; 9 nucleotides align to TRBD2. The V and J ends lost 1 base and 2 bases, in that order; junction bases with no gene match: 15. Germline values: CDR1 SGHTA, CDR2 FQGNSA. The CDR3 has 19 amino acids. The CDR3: CASSLVPLASGVRAYEQYF. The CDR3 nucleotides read TGTGCCAGCAGCTTAGTACCCTTAGCTAGCGGGGTGAGGGCCTACGAGCAGTACTTC. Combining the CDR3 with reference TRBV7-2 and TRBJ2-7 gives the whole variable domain GAGVSQSPSNKVTEKGKDVELRCDPISGHTALYWYRQSLGQGLEFLIYFQGNSAPDKSGLPSDRFSAERTGGSVSTLTIQRTQQEDSAVYLCASSLVPLASGVRAYEQYFGPGTRLTVT.

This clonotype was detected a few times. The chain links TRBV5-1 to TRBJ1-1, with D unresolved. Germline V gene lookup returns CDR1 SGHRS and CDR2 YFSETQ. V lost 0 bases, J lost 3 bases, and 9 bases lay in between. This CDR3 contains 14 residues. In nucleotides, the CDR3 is TGCGCCAGCAGCTTGGACAACGGAGACACTGAAGCTTTCTTT. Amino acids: CASSLDNGDTEAFF.

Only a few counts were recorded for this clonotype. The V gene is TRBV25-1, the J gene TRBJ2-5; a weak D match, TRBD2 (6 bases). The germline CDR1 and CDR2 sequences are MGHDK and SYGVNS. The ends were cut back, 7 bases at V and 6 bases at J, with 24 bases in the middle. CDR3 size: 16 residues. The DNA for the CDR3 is TGTGCCAGCATTGGCCACCACCGGGACGGGGGTCAGACCCAGTACTTC. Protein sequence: CASIGHHRDGGQTQYF.

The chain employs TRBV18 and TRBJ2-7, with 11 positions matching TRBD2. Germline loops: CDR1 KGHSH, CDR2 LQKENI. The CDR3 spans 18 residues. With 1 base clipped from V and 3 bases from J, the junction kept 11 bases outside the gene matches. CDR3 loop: CASSPLGTSGRRSYEQYF. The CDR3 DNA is TGTGCCAGCTCACCACTAGGGACTAGCGGCCGAAGAAGCTACGAGCAGTACTTC. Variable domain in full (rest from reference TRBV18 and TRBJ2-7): NAGVMQNPRHLVRRRGQEARLRCSPMKGHSHVYWYRQLPEEGLKFMVYLQKENIIDESGMPKERFSAEFPKEGPSILRIQQVVRGDSAAYFCASSPLGTSGRRSYEQYFGPGTRLTVT.

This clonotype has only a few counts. The CDR3 spells CASSLALTSGGPYQETQYF. CDR3 coding DNA: TGTGCCAGCAGCTTAGCATTGACTAGCGGGGGGCCGTACCAAGAGACCCAGTACTTC. V gene TRBV11-1 combines with J gene TRBJ2-5, with 13 bases identical to TRBD2. The germline CDR1 and CDR2 sequences are SGHAT and FQDESV (reference sequence). The CDR3 length is 19 residues. V shed 0 bases, J shed 0 bases, and the junction held 7 bases outside the gene matches.

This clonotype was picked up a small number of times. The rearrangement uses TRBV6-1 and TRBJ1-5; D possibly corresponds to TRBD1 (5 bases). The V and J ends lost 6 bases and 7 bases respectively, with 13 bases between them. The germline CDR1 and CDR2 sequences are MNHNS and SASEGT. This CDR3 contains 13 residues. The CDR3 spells CASRGPRGQPQHF. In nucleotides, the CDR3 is TGTGCCAGCAGGGGCCCACGGGGCCAGCCCCAGCATTTT.

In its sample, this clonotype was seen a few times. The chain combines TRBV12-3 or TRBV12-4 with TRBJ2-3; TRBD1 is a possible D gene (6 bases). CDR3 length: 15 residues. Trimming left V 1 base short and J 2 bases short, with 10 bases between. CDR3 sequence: CASSLERGYTDTQYF. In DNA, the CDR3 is TGTGCCAGCAGTTTAGAGAGGGGGTACACAGATACGCAGTATTTT.

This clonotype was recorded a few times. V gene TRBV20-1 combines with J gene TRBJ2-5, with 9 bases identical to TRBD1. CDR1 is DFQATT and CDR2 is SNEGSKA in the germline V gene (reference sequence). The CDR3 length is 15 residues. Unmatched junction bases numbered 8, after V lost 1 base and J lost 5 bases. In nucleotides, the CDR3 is TGCAGTGCTAGAGCCTTACAGGGGGCAGGGGAGACCCAGTACTTC. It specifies CSARALQGAGETQYF.

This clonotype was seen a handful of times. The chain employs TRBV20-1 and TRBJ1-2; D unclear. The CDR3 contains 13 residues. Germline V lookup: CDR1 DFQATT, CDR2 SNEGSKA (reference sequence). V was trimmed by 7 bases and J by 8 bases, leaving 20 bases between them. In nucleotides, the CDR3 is TGCAGTGTCACCCCGGCCGGCGGGATCGGCTACACCTTC. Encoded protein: CSVTPAGGIGYTF.

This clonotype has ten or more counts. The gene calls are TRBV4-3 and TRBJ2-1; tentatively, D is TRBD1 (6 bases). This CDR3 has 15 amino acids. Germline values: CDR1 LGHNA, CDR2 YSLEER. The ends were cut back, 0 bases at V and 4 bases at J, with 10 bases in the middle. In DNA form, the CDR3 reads TGCGCCAGCAGCCAAGATAGGGGGACATACAATGAGCAGTTCTTC. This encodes CASSQDRGTYNEQFF.

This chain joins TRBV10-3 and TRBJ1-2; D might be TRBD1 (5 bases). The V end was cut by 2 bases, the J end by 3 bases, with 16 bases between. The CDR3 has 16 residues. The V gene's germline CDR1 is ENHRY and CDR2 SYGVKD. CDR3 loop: CAISEPRTQSHYGYTF. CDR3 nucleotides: TGTGCCATCAGTGAGCCTCGGACACAGTCCCACTATGGCTACACCTTC.

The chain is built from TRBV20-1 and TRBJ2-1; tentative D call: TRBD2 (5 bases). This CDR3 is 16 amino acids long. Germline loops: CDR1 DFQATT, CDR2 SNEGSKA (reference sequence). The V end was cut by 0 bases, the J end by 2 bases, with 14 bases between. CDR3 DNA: TGCAGTGCTAGAGAGGTAGACTACATTACCTACAATGAGCAGTTCTTC. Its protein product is CSAREVDYITYNEQFF.

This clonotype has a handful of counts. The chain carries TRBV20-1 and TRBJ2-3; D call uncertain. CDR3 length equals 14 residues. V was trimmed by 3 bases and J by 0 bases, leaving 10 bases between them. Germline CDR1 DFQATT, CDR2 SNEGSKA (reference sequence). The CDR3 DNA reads TGCAGTGCTAGCTCCGTCACTAGCACAGATACGCAGTATTTT. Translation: CSASSVTSTDTQYF.

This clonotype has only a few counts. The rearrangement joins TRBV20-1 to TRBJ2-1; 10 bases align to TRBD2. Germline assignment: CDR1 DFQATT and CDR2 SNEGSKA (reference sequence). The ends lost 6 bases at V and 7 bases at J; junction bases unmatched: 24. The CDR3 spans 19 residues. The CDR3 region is CSAHQGGRGSGRAINEQFF. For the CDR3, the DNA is TGCAGTGCACATCAGGGGGGCAGGGGGAGCGGGAGGGCCATAAATGAGCAGTTCTTC.